The present T cell receptor beta chain was sequenced within a study of CD8 T cells in ankylosing spondylitis. V was pared by 5 bases and J by 3 bases, with 7 bases of the junction left unmatched. Germline assignment: CDR1 DFQATT and CDR2 SNEGSKA (reference sequence). The CDR3 covers 15 residues. TCRdb passed the 5' RACE reads through MiXCR, listing each CDR3 protein once. The sample carries approximately 520,000 distinct CDR3 sequences, roughly 5.2% recorded once. Study results and caveats: Blood from ankylosing spondylitis patients appeared to carry a characteristic roughly 8-variant TCR beta motif.

This clonotype was picked up many times. As yet, its antigen is unknown. This chain links TRBV20-1 with TRBJ2-1; 10 bases are shared with TRBD2. What was sequenced was blood, either unsorted or a sorted T cell fraction (not recorded which). The source is a male donor with ankylosing spondylitis. The CDR3 reads CSAPPSGRLYNEQFF. Written as DNA, the CDR3 is TGCAGTGCTCCCCCTAGCGGGAGACTCTACAATGAGCAGTTCTTC.